This T cell receptor beta chain appears in the sequencing data of a study of cytomegalovirus exposure and HLA in healthy donors. Primers for the PCR totalled 60 Vbeta and 13 Jbeta. Using immunoSEQ multiplex PCR, the repertoire was profiled, and TCRdb retains in-frame clones only, with some absent. The top ten hold roughly 10% of the sample, which has fewer than 250,000 clones, roughly four fifths seen once. Trimming cost V 1 base and J 10 bases, with 14 bases left between them. The CDR3 runs 15 residues. Germline values: CDR1 LNHDA, CDR2 SQIVND (reference sequence). This receptor was identified in a woman in her forties or fifties in good health and CMV-seropositive. This sequence joins TRBV19 and TRBJ1-6, with a weak D call TRBD1 (6 bases). The material sequenced was PBMCs. The CDR3 spells CASSIGRGAQSPLHF. CDR3 nucleotide sequence: TGTGCCAGTAGTATAGGGCGGGGGGCCCAATCACCCCTCCACTTT.